This is a list of T cell receptor beta chains from one sample in a study of T-cell reconstitution after alpha-beta-depleted transplantation in children. TCRdb fed the PCR reads into MiXCR, producing one record per CDR3 protein. The table records about 980,000 distinct CDR3 sequences, 25% to 35% of them present only once. Material: PBMCs, mostly from graft donor cells, obtained 360 days after TCRalphabeta/CD19-depleted stem cell transplant. These receptor sequences come from a boy younger than two who had a stem cell transplant for SCID, so the T cells may come from the graft donor. Both conserved end residues are part of each CDR3. The D gene is left open where the match is weak. Size is omitted from some rows. Given values are once, few, many or a class for expanded clones.

d_call	v_call	clone_size	j_call	cdr3_nt	cdr3_aa
.	TRBV2	.	TRBJ1-2	TGTGCCAGCAGACCGGACGACTATGGCTACACCTTC	CASRPDDYGYTF
.	TRBV5-5	.	TRBJ2-1	TGTGCCAGCAGCTTTCAGCCATTCGCCAATGAGCAGTTCTTC	CASSFQPFANEQFF
.	TRBV6-1	few	TRBJ2-2	TGTGCCAGCAGCCACAGACAGAACACCGGGGAGCTGTTTTTT	CASSHRQNTGELFF
.	TRBV20-1	.	TRBJ1-1	TGCAGTGCTAGGATGACAGGGAACACTGAAGCTTTCTTT	CSARMTGNTEAFF
TRBD1	TRBV5-1	.	TRBJ2-7	TGCGCCAGCAAAATAACACAGGGGAATAACCACGAGCAGTACTTC	CASKITQGNNHEQYF
.	TRBV21-1	many	TRBJ1-3	TGTGCCAGCAGCAAAGGCGCAGGGGACTCTGGAAACACCATATATTTT	CASSKGAGDSGNTIYF
.	TRBV29-1	.	TRBJ2-7	TGCAGCGTTGTAATTAACTCCTACGAGCAGTACTTC	CSVVINSYEQYF
.	TRBV15	few	TRBJ2-7	TGTGCCACCAGCAGAGATCCTGGCAGCAACTACGAGCAGTACTTC	CATSRDPGSNYEQYF
.	TRBV7-9	once	TRBJ2-1	TGTGCCAGCAGCCGCAGCGGGCCCCAGTACAATGAGCAGTTCTTC	CASSRSGPQYNEQFF
.	TRBV5-1	.	TRBJ2-7	TGCGCCAGCAGCTTCGGCAGAAAACTCTACGAGCAGTACTTC	CASSFGRKLYEQYF
TRBD1	TRBV30	.	TRBJ1-2	TGTGCCTGGAGACCGACAGGGACCATAAACTATGGCTACACCTTC	CAWRPTGTINYGYTF
.	TRBV6-2/TRBV6-3	once	TRBJ1-6	TGTGCCAGCAGTTACTTGAGGATTTCACCCCTCCACTTT	CASSYLRISPLHF
.	TRBV6-1	few	TRBJ2-7	TGTGCCAGCAGTAGGACAGAAGCGGGCGAGCAGTACTTC	CASSRTEAGEQYF
TRBD2	TRBV5-6	once	TRBJ2-3	TGTGCCAGCAGCTCCCTTCTAGCGGGGGGGCCTCCAGATACGCAGTATTTT	CASSSLLAGGPPDTQYF
.	TRBV9	.	TRBJ2-5	TGTGCCAGCAGCGTATATCGGGGGGCCAGAGAGACCGAGTACTTC	CASSVYRGARETEYF
.	TRBV15	.	TRBJ2-3	TGTGCCACCAGCAGAGATCGGTGGACAGATACGCAGTATTTT	CATSRDRWTDTQYF
TRBD1	TRBV7-2	.	TRBJ2-1	TGTGCCAGCAGCTTCGGGGACAGGGGCAATGAGCAGTTCTTC	CASSFGDRGNEQFF
.	TRBV15	.	TRBJ2-7	TGTGCCACTAACCGGGACGGCCTCTCCTACGAGCAGTACTTC	CATNRDGLSYEQYF
TRBD1	TRBV13	.	TRBJ2-3	TGTGCCAGCAGAGTAGGGACAGTCCGAACAGATACGCAGTATTTT	CASRVGTVRTDTQYF
TRBD1	TRBV6-1	.	TRBJ2-3	TGTGCCAGCAGTACGTTACGCCGACAGGGGTGGACAGATACGCAGTATTTT	CASSTLRRQGWTDTQYF
.	TRBV12-3/TRBV12-4	.	TRBJ2-7	TGTGCCAGCAGTTATGAAGAGGCCCCCTCCTACGAGCAGTACTTC	CASSYEEAPSYEQYF
.	TRBV12-3/TRBV12-4	.	TRBJ1-5	TGTGCCAGCAGTTTCCTCCCTGGGGGCAGGGGCTTGGGTCAGCCCCAGCATTTT	CASSFLPGGRGLGQPQHF
.	TRBV12-3/TRBV12-4	.	TRBJ2-3	TGTGCCAGCAGTCCTACTGGGGGGATCCCAGATACGCAGTATTTT	CASSPTGGIPDTQYF
.	TRBV5-1	.	TRBJ2-7	TGCGCCAGCAGCAGGTCCGGGACACTTACCTACGAGCAGTACTTC	CASSRSGTLTYEQYF
TRBD2	TRBV9	.	TRBJ2-3	TGTGCCAGCAGCGCAGCGGGGGGGCGATCCGATACGCAGTATTTT	CASSAAGGRSDTQYF
.	TRBV28	.	TRBJ2-7	TGTGCCAGCAGTTTAACCCGACCAGACTCCTACGAGCAGTACTTC	CASSLTRPDSYEQYF
TRBD2	TRBV5-1	many	TRBJ2-3	TGCGCCAGCAGCTTGATTTCTGGACTAGCGGGGGGGCAGACAGATACGCAGTATTTT	CASSLISGLAGGQTDTQYF
.	TRBV11-2	.	TRBJ2-1	TGTGCCAGCAGCTTATCTGGGGCCAACCCGTTCTTC	CASSLSGANPFF
TRBD2	TRBV10-3	.	TRBJ2-1	TGTGCCATCAGTGGGGGTAGCGGGGCCTACAATGAGCAGTTCTTC	CAISGGSGAYNEQFF
.	TRBV9	.	TRBJ2-7	TGTGCCAGCAGCCCCTCGGTCTACCCGGCTCCGTACGAGCAGTACTTC	CASSPSVYPAPYEQYF
TRBD1	TRBV20-1	.	TRBJ2-1	TGCAGTGCAAAGAGTGGACAGGGCAATGAGCAGTTCTTC	CSAKSGQGNEQFF
.	TRBV5-1	.	TRBJ2-5	TGCGCCAGCAGCAGCGGTCGGGTCCAGTACTTC	CASSSGRVQYF
.	TRBV9	few	TRBJ2-3	TGTGCCAGCAGCGTAGGGCAGAGTATCCCTCCCACAGATACGCAGTATTTT	CASSVGQSIPPTDTQYF
.	TRBV20-1	.	TRBJ2-3	TGCAGTGCTAAGCGAGGGCAGCGAAGCACAGATACGCAGTATTTT	CSAKRGQRSTDTQYF
TRBD2	TRBV3-1	once	TRBJ2-7	TGTGCCAGCAGCCCCGGGACTAGCGTTTACTACGAGCAGTACTTC	CASSPGTSVYYEQYF
TRBD2	TRBV12-3/TRBV12-4	few	TRBJ2-3	TGTGCCAGCAGTCCCGGGACTAGCGGGCGAGATACGCAGTATTTT	CASSPGTSGRDTQYF
.	TRBV25-1	.	TRBJ2-5	TGTGCCAGCAGTATCGTCAGGCAAGAAAAAGAGACCCAGTACTTC	CASSIVRQEKETQYF
.	TRBV11-2	.	TRBJ2-7	TGTGCCAGCAGCCCCCCCTTTCCCCATTCTTACGAGCAGTACTTC	CASSPPFPHSYEQYF
.	TRBV6-5	.	TRBJ2-7	TGTGCCAGCAGTTACGCTCCCCGGTACGAGCAGTACTTC	CASSYAPRYEQYF
TRBD2	TRBV5-1	.	TRBJ2-5	TGCGCCAGCAGCTGGACTAGCCAAGAGACCCAGTACTTC	CASSWTSQETQYF
.	TRBV25-1	.	TRBJ2-5	TGTGCCAGCAGACTGGACGGGGGTGACCAAGAGACCCAGTACTTC	CASRLDGGDQETQYF
.	TRBV5-5	once	TRBJ2-1	TGTGCCAGCAGCTTTAAAGTTCGGGTAGGGGGGTACTACAATGAGCAGTTCTTC	CASSFKVRVGGYYNEQFF
.	TRBV20-1	.	TRBJ2-3	TGCAGTGCGGGGGGAGAGGTTACGGCAGATACGCAGTATTTT	CSAGGEVTADTQYF
.	TRBV7-2	few	TRBJ1-5	TGTGCCAGCAGCTTAGTGGCAGATCAGCCCCAGCATTTT	CASSLVADQPQHF
.	TRBV2	.	TRBJ2-6	TGTGCCAGCATAGGGGTAGGGCTCGTACCTGGGGCCAACGTCCTGACTTTC	CASIGVGLVPGANVLTF
.	TRBV6-5	.	TRBJ2-7	TGTGCCAGCGGCACAAGGGGCCACGAGCAGTACTTC	CASGTRGHEQYF
.	TRBV18	.	TRBJ1-5	TGTGCCAGCTCACGGGCGCAGGGTGGTCAGCCCCAGCATTTT	CASSRAQGGQPQHF
.	TRBV5-5	few	TRBJ1-5	TGTGCCAGCAGCTTGCAGGGTGGTCAGCCCCAGCATTTT	CASSLQGGQPQHF
.	TRBV7-2	.	TRBJ1-5	TGTGCCAGCAGCTTTATCAGGGGTCAGAAGCCCCAGCATTTT	CASSFIRGQKPQHF
.	TRBV4-3	.	TRBJ2-3	TGCGCCAGCAGCACGGGGCCACTCACAGATACGCAGTATTTT	CASSTGPLTDTQYF
.	TRBV5-1	few	TRBJ2-2	TGCGCCAGCAGCTTGAGTTCCCAGAGGAACACCGGGGAGCTGTTTTTT	CASSLSSQRNTGELFF
TRBD2	TRBV12-3/TRBV12-4	.	TRBJ2-2	TGTGCCAGCAGTTTAGGGCTCGGGGGGTCAAACACCGGGGAGCTGTTTTTT	CASSLGLGGSNTGELFF
TRBD2	TRBV7-2	.	TRBJ2-5	TGTGCCAGCAGCCATGCTCTAGCGGTTCAAGAGACCCAGTACTTC	CASSHALAVQETQYF
.	TRBV28	once	TRBJ1-5	TGTGCCAGCAGTTTACCGGGGCCGGGCAATCAGCCCCAGCATTTT	CASSLPGPGNQPQHF